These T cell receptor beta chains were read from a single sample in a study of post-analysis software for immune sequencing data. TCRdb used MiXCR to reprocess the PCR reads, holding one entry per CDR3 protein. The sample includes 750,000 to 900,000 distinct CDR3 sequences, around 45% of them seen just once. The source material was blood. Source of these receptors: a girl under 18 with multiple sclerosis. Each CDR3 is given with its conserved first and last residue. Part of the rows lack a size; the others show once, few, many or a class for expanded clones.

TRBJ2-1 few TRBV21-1 CASSLRTGSVNEQFF
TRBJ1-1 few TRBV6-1 CASKERRGSVTEAFF
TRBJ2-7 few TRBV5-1 CASSLGFESTEQYF
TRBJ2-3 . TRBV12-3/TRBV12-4 CASSLRGGGRADMQYF
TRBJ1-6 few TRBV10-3 CAISADRGSNSPLHF
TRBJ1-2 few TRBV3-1 CASSQESGHYGYTF
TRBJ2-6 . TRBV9 CASRPHLGSGANVLTF
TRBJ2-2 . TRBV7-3 CASSSAASGRSTGELFF
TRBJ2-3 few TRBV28 CASSFEGAPVLWTQYF
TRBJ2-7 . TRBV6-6 CASSYGQSEQYF
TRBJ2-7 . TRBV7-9 CASSVGQATSYEQYF
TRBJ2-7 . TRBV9 CASSVGGTASYEQYF
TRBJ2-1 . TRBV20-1 CSARDPRGAQNGNEQFF
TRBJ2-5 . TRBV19 CVSSIQYQETQYF
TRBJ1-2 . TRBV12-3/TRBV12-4 CASTSRTGIYGYTF
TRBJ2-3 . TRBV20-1 CSASRQTTDTQYF
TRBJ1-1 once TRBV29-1 CSVDRDREAFF
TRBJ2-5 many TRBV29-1 CSVVVQGETQYF
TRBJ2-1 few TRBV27 CASSLGGAGVGNEQFF
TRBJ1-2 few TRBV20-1 CSASDRVIGGYTF
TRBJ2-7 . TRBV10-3 CAISENGSHEQYF
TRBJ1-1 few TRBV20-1 CSARPPGQGTEAFF
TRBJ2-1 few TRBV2 CASSPEWGNEQFF
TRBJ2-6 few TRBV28 CASTTPPGSGANVLTF
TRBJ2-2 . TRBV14 CASSQRLSELRAGELFF
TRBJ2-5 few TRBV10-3 CAISESSGQETQYF
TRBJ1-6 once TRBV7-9 CASSGLQGDSPLHF
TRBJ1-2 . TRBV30 CAWGDPLQGDGYTF